Listed here are 4 T cell receptor beta chains from one sample, sequenced in a study of blood T cell repertoires in COVID-19. The protocol was immunoSEQ multiplex PCR, while the TCRdb copy is restricted to in-frame clones and leaves out a portion. The repertoire holds around 50,000 clones, with 93% as singletons. The sequencing input was peripheral blood. The receptors originated from a man aged 60 to 75 with COVID-19, enrolled during active disease.

The J gene is TRBJ2-5, the V gene TRBV18; TRBD1 aligns across 7 bases. The CDR3 covers 15 residues. Losses at the gene ends were 0 bases for V and 5 bases for J; bases not matched to a gene: 6. Per germline, CDR1 KGHSH and CDR2 LQKENI. CDR3 nucleotides: TGTGCCAGCTCACCACCAGGGACAGTCGGGGAGACCCAGTACTTC. Its translation is CASSPPGTVGETQYF. Looking up the rest from reference TRBV18 and TRBJ2-5 gives the full variable domain: NAGVMQNPRHLVRRRGQEARLRCSPMKGHSHVYWYRQLPEEGLKFMVYLQKENIIDESGMPKERFSAEFPKEGPSILRIQQVVRGDSAAYFCASSPPGTVGETQYFGPGTRLLVL.

The rearrangement uses TRBV30 and TRBJ1-1; D perhaps matches TRBD1 (6 bases). V was pared by 0 bases and J by 12 bases, with 20 bases between. This CDR3 comprises 14 residues. Germline V gene data show CDR1 as GTSNPN and CDR2 as SVGIG (reference sequence). CDR3 sequence: CAWSVLGGLRGPFF. The DNA of the CDR3 is TGTGCCTGGAGTGTACTCGGGGGGCTACGCGGGCCTTTCTTT.

This clone turned up a few times. The chain couples TRBV2 to TRBJ1-2, with a tentative D call TRBD1 (6 bases). This CDR3 is 13 amino acids long. The V gene lost 8 bases and the J gene lost 4 bases, with 14 bases spanning the gap. Germline V lookup: CDR1 SNHLY, CDR2 FYNNEI. The CDR3 DNA follows: TGTGCCAGCGAGGACCAGGGGCTCTATGGCTACACCTTC. Translating it yields CASEDQGLYGYTF.

This clone was found once. The rearrangement links TRBV10-1 to TRBJ1-3; D not resolved. V dropped 3 bases and J dropped 4 bases, with 4 bases sitting between them. Germline V gene lookup returns CDR1 WNHNN and CDR2 SYGVQD (reference sequence). CDR3 length: 12 residues. The CDR3 coding sequence is TGCGCCAGCAGTGACTCGGGAAACACCATATATTTT. Protein sequence: CASSDSGNTIYF.